The next 11 T cell receptor beta chains were all read from a single sample in a study of control samples from healthy donors and cancer patients. The data were produced by immunoSEQ multiplex PCR, yet TCRdb's version contains in-frame clones alone and is incomplete. The sample includes over 85,000 clones, about 90% seen only once; the top ten take roughly 2.5%. The sample was blood. These receptors all stem from a woman under 30 in good health.

The gene calls are TRBV7-8 and TRBJ2-7; TRBD2 is a possible D gene (6 bases). V was trimmed by 5 bases and J by 7 bases, leaving 24 bases between them. Germline values: CDR1 SGHVS, CDR2 FQNEAQ. This CDR3 contains 16 residues. The CDR3 nucleotides read TGTGCCAGCAGCATAGAGCGGGTCCGGCCGCTTCGAGAGCAGTACTTC. This encodes CASSIERVRPLREQYF.

The CDR3 spells CASATGTANSPLHF. CDR3 DNA sequence: TGTGCCAGCGCGACCGGGACAGCAAATTCACCCCTCCACTTT. V gene TRBV6-5 combines with J gene TRBJ1-6; 7 positions match TRBD1. The CDR3 sequence is 14 residues long. CDR1 MNHEY and CDR2 SVGAGI come from the germline V gene. With 8 bases clipped from V and 7 bases from J, the junction kept 8 bases outside the gene matches.

The rearrangement joins TRBV3-1 (or the pseudogene TRBV3-2) to TRBJ1-1; unclear D gene. Trimming shortened V by 1 base and J by 2 bases, and 14 bases separated the two germline ends. This CDR3 contains 16 residues. From germline, CDR1 is LGHDT and CDR2 YNNKEL (reference sequence). The CDR3 DNA sequence: TGTGCCAGCAGCCAAGCGGGAGGGAGATATAACACTGAAGCTTTCTTT. Its translation: CASSQAGGRYNTEAFF.

V is TRBV27 and J is TRBJ1-2, with D possibly TRBD1 on 6 matching bases. There are 14 residues in the CDR3. V was cut by 0 bases and J by 6 bases, with 11 bases left in between. In germline, CDR1 is MNHEY, CDR2 SMNVEV (reference sequence). The CDR3, as DNA: TGTGCCAGCAGTTTATCGACAGGAGGAAATGGCTACACCTTC. It translates to CASSLSTGGNGYTF.

V gene TRBV27 combines with J gene TRBJ2-3; D is undetermined. Germline V CDR1 and CDR2: MNHEY, SMNVEV (reference sequence). V was cut by 7 bases and J by 7 bases, with 18 bases left in between. The CDR3 is 14 residues long. CDR3 loop: CASTSSRVSYTQYF. The CDR3 nucleotides read TGTGCCAGCACTTCATCCCGAGTTTCCTATACGCAGTATTTT.

V usage is TRBV4-3 and J usage is TRBJ2-3, with D hard to call. The V end lost 4 bases, the J end lost 4 bases, and 9 bases lay between the germline ends. The CDR3 extends over 13 amino acids. The germline V gene encodes CDR1 LGHNA and CDR2 YSLEER. The CDR3 loop is CASSLNLADTQYF. CDR3 coding DNA: TGCGCCAGCAGCCTAAATCTTGCAGATACGCAGTATTTT.

Only one count was recorded for this clone. This rearrangement joins TRBV30 to TRBJ1-5; the D is unclear. The CDR3 contains 13 residues. V lost 3 bases, J lost 1 base, and 7 bases lay in between. The germline V gene has CDR1 GTSNPN and CDR2 SVGIG (reference sequence). This CDR3 reads CAWREGSNQPQHF. The CDR3 nucleotides read TGTGCCTGGAGAGAAGGGAGCAATCAGCCCCAGCATTTT.

This clone was counted once. The V and J genes are TRBV6-4 and TRBJ2-1; no clear D. Trimming stripped 3 bases from V and 6 bases from J, with 9 bases between. The germline V gene encodes CDR1 MRHNA and CDR2 SNTAGT. This CDR3 region has 13 residues. The CDR3 nucleotides are TGTGCCAGCAGTGATCTAGGTAGCAATGAGCAGTTCTTC. This gives the protein CASSDLGSNEQFF.

This chain connects TRBV25-1 to TRBJ1-1, with D possibly TRBD1 on 6 matching bases. In germline, CDR1 is MGHDK, CDR2 SYGVNS. This CDR3 is built from 16 residues. V lost 1 base and J lost 6, with 18 bases in between. The CDR3 reads CASSEWGGPDAPEAFF. CDR3 sequence (DNA): TGTGCCAGCAGTGAATGGGGGGGCCCGGACGCACCTGAAGCTTTCTTT.

This sequence joins TRBV24-1 and TRBJ1-2; D is possibly TRBD1 (5 bases). The germline V and J ends were trimmed by 5 bases and 4 bases, with 16 bases remaining between them. Germline V gives CDR1 KGHDR, CDR2 SFDVKD. The CDR3 has 15 residues. The CDR3 DNA follows: TGTGCCACCAGTGCCATGGGGGGACCCGCCTATGGCTACACCTTC. Amino acids: CATSAMGGPAYGYTF.

V and J are TRBV7-2 and TRBJ1-5; TRBD1 is a possible D gene (5 bases). Trimming removed 4 bases at V and 5 bases at J, with 9 bases between. The CDR3 loop spans 13 amino acids. Germline assignment: CDR1 SGHTA and CDR2 FQGNSA. CDR3 loop: CASSSRGDQPQHF. The CDR3 DNA reads as TGTGCCAGCAGCTCGCGGGGGGATCAGCCCCAGCATTTT.